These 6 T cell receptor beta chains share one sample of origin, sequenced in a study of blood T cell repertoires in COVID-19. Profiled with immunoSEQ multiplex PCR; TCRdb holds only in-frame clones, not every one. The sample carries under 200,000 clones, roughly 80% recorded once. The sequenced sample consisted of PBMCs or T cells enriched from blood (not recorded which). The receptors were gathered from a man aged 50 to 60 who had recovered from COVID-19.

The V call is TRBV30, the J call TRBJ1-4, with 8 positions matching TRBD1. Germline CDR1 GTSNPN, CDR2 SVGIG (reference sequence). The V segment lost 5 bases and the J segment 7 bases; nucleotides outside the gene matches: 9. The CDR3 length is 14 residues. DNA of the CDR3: TGTGCCTGGGCACCTCAGGGGGCGAGTGAAAAACTGTTTTTT. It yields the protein CAWAPQGASEKLFF.

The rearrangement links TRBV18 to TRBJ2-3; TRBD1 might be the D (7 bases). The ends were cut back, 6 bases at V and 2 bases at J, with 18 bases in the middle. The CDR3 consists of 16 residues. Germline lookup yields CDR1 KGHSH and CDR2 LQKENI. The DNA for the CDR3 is TGTGCCAGCTCCCCCGTTGGAGGGGGCTTCACAGATACGCAGTATTTT. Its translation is CASSPVGGGFTDTQYF.

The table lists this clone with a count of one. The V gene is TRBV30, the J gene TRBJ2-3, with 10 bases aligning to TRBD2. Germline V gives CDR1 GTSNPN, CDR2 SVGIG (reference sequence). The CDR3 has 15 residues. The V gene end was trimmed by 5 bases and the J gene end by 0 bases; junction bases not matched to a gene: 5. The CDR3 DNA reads TGTGCCTGGGCAAGCGGGGGGGCTAGCACAGATACGCAGTATTTT. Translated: CAWASGGASTDTQYF.

Here the CDR3 reads CASSSTTGHNSPLHF. The CDR3 nucleotides are TGTGCCAGCAGCTCAACGACAGGGCATAATTCACCCCTCCACTTT. The gene calls are TRBV7-9 and TRBJ1-6, with 7 positions matching TRBD1. V lost 4 bases and J lost 5; bases outside the gene matches: 5. The CDR3 consists of 15 residues. Germline assignment: CDR1 SEHNR and CDR2 FQNEAQ (reference sequence).

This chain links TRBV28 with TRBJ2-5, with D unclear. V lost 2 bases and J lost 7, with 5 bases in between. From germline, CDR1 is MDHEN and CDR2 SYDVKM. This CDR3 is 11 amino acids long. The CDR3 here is CASSLLGTQYF. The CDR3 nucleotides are TGTGCCAGCAGTTTACTAGGGACCCAGTACTTC.

This CDR3 is CASSLGTGLDTQYF. As DNA, the CDR3 is TGTGCCAGCAGCTTAGGGACAGGGTTGGATACGCAGTATTTT. The chain couples TRBV7-2 to TRBJ2-3; 8 nucleotides align to TRBD1. CDR3 size: 14 residues. The germline CDR1 and CDR2 sequences are SGHTA and FQGNSA. V lost 1 base, J lost 6 bases, and 3 bases stayed unmatched.